This passage covers 24 T cell receptor beta chains from one sample sequenced in a study of T-cell reconstitution after alpha-beta-depleted transplantation in children (dated by TCRdb to 2015 to 2016). Receptors were amplified or captured by PCR. These reads were obtained on an Illumina HiSeq 2500. TCR libraries were prepared with molecular barcoding, using unique molecular identifiers to normalize TCRbeta repertoire quantification. TCRdb applied fastp at Q25 and MiXCR to the public reads, then kept only in-frame beta chains. Rows matching on CDR3 protein sequence are summarized as one entry with the most common DNA and genes. For this sample there are about 230,000 distinct CDR3 sequences; around 12% appear just once. The top ten clonotypes cover around 2.8% of the sample. The starting material was PBMCs from the stem cell graft donor, obtained from the stem cell graft. The receptors derive from a human donor who donated a stem cell graft to a child with acute lymphoblastic leukemia.

In this sample, this clonotype turned up many times. The V gene is TRBV5-1, the J gene TRBJ2-6; D assignment may be TRBD1 or TRBD2 (5 bases each). Deletions cut 3 bases from V and 0 bases from J, with 10 bases between. There are 16 residues in the CDR3. The germline V gene has CDR1 SGHRS and CDR2 YFSETQ. The DNA of the CDR3 is TGCGCCAGCAGCTCCGGGACGAGCTCTGGGGCCAACGTCCTGACTTTC. It encodes CASSSGTSSGANVLTF. Complete variable domain (other parts from reference TRBV5-1 and TRBJ2-6): KAGVTQTPRYLIKTRGQQVTLSCSPISGHRSVSWYQQTPGQGLQFLFEYFSETQRNKGNFPGRFSGRQFSNSRSEMNVSTLELGDSALYLCASSSGTSSGANVLTFGAGSRLTVL.

This clonotype was seen many times. The chain couples TRBV29-1 to TRBJ2-1; TRBD2 matches 12 bases. The CDR3 length is 16 residues. Trimming removed 5 bases from V and 8 bases from J; junction bases left unmatched: 13. CDR1 and CDR2 from the germline V gene are SQVTM and ANQGSEA. CDR3 amino acids: CSVLYETSGSRDEQFF. In nucleotides, the CDR3 is TGCAGCGTTCTTTATGAGACTAGCGGGAGTCGGGATGAGCAGTTCTTC.

The gene calls are TRBV29-1 and TRBJ2-3, with D tentatively TRBD1 (5 bases). Germline CDR1 is SQVTM and CDR2 is ANQGSEA. CDR3 size: 14 residues. Trimming shortened V by 4 bases and J by 1 base, and 12 bases separated the two germline ends. The CDR3 nucleotides read TGCAGCGTTGCCGTTGGCAGGGGCACAGATACGCAGTATTTT. It is translated as CSVAVGRGTDTQYF.

This clonotype has a count of ten or more. This chain links TRBV29-1 with TRBJ2-1; 7 nucleotides match TRBD2. The CDR3 is made up of 11 amino acids. Germline loops: CDR1 SQVTM, CDR2 ANQGSEA. J was trimmed by 12 bases and V by 7 bases; bases with no gene match: 9. The CDR3 DNA is TGCAGCGCCCAGGGAAGGGAGGGGCAGTTCTTC. This encodes CSAQGREGQFF.

In its sample, this clonotype was seen once. V gene TRBV20-1 combines with J gene TRBJ2-1; 7 bases match TRBD1. Germline trimming cut 4 bases from V and 0 bases from J; bases unmatched to any gene: 6. Germline V gene data show CDR1 as DFQATT and CDR2 as SNEGSKA (reference sequence). The CDR3 is 15 residues long. The CDR3 DNA is TGCAGTGCTACGAGGACAGGCCTCTCCTACAATGAGCAGTTCTTC. Protein product: CSATRTGLSYNEQFF.

This clonotype was observed at least ten times. V gene TRBV12-3 or TRBV12-4 combines with J gene TRBJ2-3, with D hard to call. Trimming stripped 6 bases from V and 2 bases from J, with 18 bases between. The CDR3 runs to 16 residues. This CDR3 reads CASSRRFRASTDTQYF. CDR3 nucleotide sequence: TGTGCCAGCAGCCGCCGGTTCCGAGCGTCCACAGATACGCAGTATTTT.

The sample holds many counts of this clonotype. In DNA form, the CDR3 reads TGCAGTGCGAGCCAGGGGGCAAGTAATTCACCCCTCCACTTT. It specifies CSASQGASNSPLHF. This chain joins TRBV20-1 and TRBJ1-6; TRBD1 matches 8 bases. V was clipped by 6 bases and J by 6 bases; unmatched bases: 7. This CDR3 has 14 residues. Germline values: CDR1 DFQATT, CDR2 SNEGSKA (reference sequence).

This clonotype was seen many times. As DNA, the CDR3 is TGCGCCAGCAGCTTGGTGGCGGGTCCCAATGAGCAGTTCTTC. Residues: CASSLVAGPNEQFF. The chain links TRBV5-1 to TRBJ2-1; D might be TRBD2 (5 bases). V was shortened by 0 bases and J by 6 bases, with 10 bases between the two germline ends. The CDR3 is made up of 14 amino acids. Germline values: CDR1 SGHRS, CDR2 YFSETQ.

The sample holds many counts of this clonotype. This sequence joins TRBV20-1 and TRBJ2-1; the match to TRBD1 covers 9 bases. Per the germline V gene, CDR1 is DFQATT and CDR2 is SNEGSKA (reference sequence). Trimming at V came to 4 bases and at J to 4 bases, leaving 8 bases not matched to a gene. CDR3 length: 15 residues. The CDR3 is CSANTGGAGYNEQFF. The CDR3 DNA sequence: TGCAGTGCTAACACAGGGGGCGCGGGGTACAATGAGCAGTTCTTC.

This clonotype was recorded many times. The chain has TRBV28 and TRBJ2-5; TRBD2 agrees at 11 bases. From germline, CDR1 is MDHEN and CDR2 SYDVKM. After removal of 3 bases from V and 5 bases from J, the junction contained 5 bases not matched to a gene. This CDR3 is 15 amino acids long. The CDR3 bases are TGTGCCAGCAGTTTTAGCGGGAGGGACGGGGAGACCCAGTACTTC. Protein product: CASSFSGRDGETQYF.

The chain carries TRBV4-2 and TRBJ1-2; weak D call: TRBD1 (6 bases). The ends were cut back, 0 bases at V and 1 base at J, with 12 bases in the middle. Germline assignment: CDR1 LGHNA and CDR2 YNFKEQ. The CDR3 extends over 16 amino acids. CDR3 sequence reads: CASSQDSQGRNYGYTF. The CDR3 DNA follows: TGTGCCAGCAGCCAAGATAGTCAGGGGCGTAACTATGGCTACACCTTC.

This clonotype was observed a few times. The chain carries TRBV3-1 and TRBJ1-1, with a tentative D call TRBD1 (6 bases). The CDR3 length is 15 residues. Germline CDR1 reads LGHDT; CDR2 reads YNNKEL (reference sequence). The V end was cut by 1 base, the J end by 4 bases, with 13 bases between. CDR3: CASSQARGFSTEAFF. The CDR3, as DNA: TGTGCCAGCAGCCAAGCCAGGGGATTCAGCACTGAAGCTTTCTTT.

This clonotype was observed many times. The rearrangement links TRBV6-1 to TRBJ2-5, with D unclear. CDR1 MNHNS and CDR2 SASEGT come from the germline V gene. Trimming took 2 bases from V and 5 from J, leaving 12 bases between them. The CDR3 is 14 amino acids. The CDR3: CASSERPNGETQYF. The CDR3 nucleotides read TGTGCCAGCAGTGAACGTCCCAACGGGGAGACCCAGTACTTC.

This clonotype appeared many times. Here the CDR3 reads CASSPLELAGETDTQYF. CDR3 nucleotide sequence: TGTGCCAGCAGCCCCTTGGAACTAGCGGGAGAGACAGATACGCAGTATTTT. The chain carries TRBV12-3 or TRBV12-4 and TRBJ2-3, with TRBD2 matching over 11 bases. The CDR3 has 17 residues. The V and J ends lost 6 bases and 3 bases, in that order; junction bases with no gene match: 11.

This clonotype was seen only a few times. The gene calls are TRBV7-6 and TRBJ2-5, with 7 bases fitting TRBD1. Germline V lookup: CDR1 SGHVS, CDR2 FNYEAQ. CDR3 size: 14 residues. Unmatched junction bases numbered 4, after V lost 5 bases and J lost 1 base. As DNA, the CDR3 is TGTGCCAGCAGCACCCGGGACAGCCAAGAGACCCAGTACTTC. Translated, it gives CASSTRDSQETQYF.

This clonotype was counted at least ten times. This rearrangement joins TRBV21-1 to TRBJ1-4; the table names TRBD1, a call not compared with the DNA. TRBV21-1 is deemed a pseudogene. The CDR3 is made up of 16 amino acids. CDR3 sequence reads: CASSSQGTPTNEKLFF. The CDR3 DNA sequence: TGTGCCAGCAGCTCCCAGGGGACACCAACTAATGAAAAACTGTTTTTT.

This clonotype was recorded at least ten times. The chain links TRBV28 to TRBJ2-1; a weak D match, TRBD2 (5 bases). V lost 6 bases, J lost 7 bases, and 19 bases lay in between. Germline V gene sequence: CDR1 MDHEN, CDR2 SYDVKM. This CDR3 is 15 amino acids long. The DNA of the CDR3 is TGTGCCAGCAGCCCTCAGACTAAGTCAAAGAATGAGCAGTTCTTC. Protein product: CASSPQTKSKNEQFF.

At least ten counts were recorded for this clonotype. J is TRBJ1-1 and V is TRBV5-6; 10 nucleotides align to TRBD1. Germline V gene data show CDR1 as SGHDT and CDR2 as YYEEEE. There are 14 residues in the CDR3. Trimming cost V 4 bases and J 10 bases; bases outside gene matches: 10. The DNA of the CDR3 is TGTGCCAGCAGCCGAACGGACAGGGGGACGGGAGCTTTCTTT. Its protein product is CASSRTDRGTGAFF. The full variable domain, with the rest looked up from reference TRBV5-6 and TRBJ1-1, is DAGVTQSPTHLIKTRGQQVTLRCSPKSGHDTVSWYQQALGQGPQFIFQYYEEEERQRGNFPDRFSGHQFPNYSSELNVNALLLGDSALYLCASSRTDRGTGAFFGQGTRLTVV.

Ten or more counts support this clonotype. This sequence joins TRBV20-1 and TRBJ2-7; 8 nucleotides agree with TRBD2. This CDR3 is 12 amino acids long. Per the germline V gene, CDR1 is DFQATT and CDR2 is SNEGSKA (reference sequence). J lost 5 bases, V lost 3 bases, and 3 bases had no gene match. In DNA, the CDR3 is TGCAGTGCTAGCGGGGGGGTGCACGAGCAGTACTTC. Amino acid sequence: CSASGGVHEQYF.

This clonotype was seen at least ten times. The chain recombines TRBV19 with TRBJ2-1; D remains ambiguous. In germline, CDR1 is LNHDA, CDR2 SQIVND (reference sequence). Trimming took off 3 bases at V and 9 bases at J, with 15 bases between the two ends. This CDR3 region has 14 residues. CDR3 protein: CASSIPSSDGEQFF. CDR3 DNA sequence: TGTGCCAGTAGTATCCCCTCCAGCGATGGTGAGCAGTTCTTC.

There are a few counts of this clonotype. This chain uses TRBV19 with TRBJ2-7; possibly TRBD1 or TRBD2 for D (5 bases each). There are 14 residues in the CDR3. CDR1 and CDR2 from the germline V gene are LNHDA and SQIVND (reference sequence). The V gene lost 6 bases and the J gene lost 2 bases, with 14 bases spanning the gap. The DNA of the CDR3 is TGTGCCAGTAGCCAGGGAGTAGGCACCTACGAGCAGTACTTC. This translates into CASSQGVGTYEQYF.

This clonotype has at least ten counts. This chain connects TRBV29-1 to TRBJ2-1; 8 nucleotides agree with TRBD1. V trimming: 7 bases; J trimming: 6 bases; junction bases outside the gene matches: 2. CDR1 is SQVTM, CDR2 ANQGSEA, per germline. There are 11 residues in the CDR3. The CDR3 nucleotides are TGCAGCGGTGGACAGGGCAATGAGCAGTTCTTC. Its translation is CSGGQGNEQFF.

This clonotype came up many times. The chain has TRBV5-5 and TRBJ2-1, with 7 bases identical to TRBD2. This CDR3 spans 16 amino acids. Per germline, CDR1 SGHKS and CDR2 YYEKEE (reference sequence). J gave up 4 bases and V 6 bases, and 13 bases lay outside the gene matches. CDR3 DNA: TGTGCCAGCACCTTAGAAAGACTAGCAGGATACAATGAGCAGTTCTTC. This gives the protein CASTLERLAGYNEQFF.

This clonotype was detected many times. This chain connects TRBV20-1 to TRBJ2-3; 9 nucleotides line up with TRBD2. V shed 8 bases, J shed 5 bases, and the junction held 14 bases outside the gene matches. The CDR3 loop spans 15 amino acids. Germline-derived CDR1 and CDR2 are DFQATT and SNEGSKA (reference sequence). The CDR3 sequence: CSIGEVAGVGDTQYF. The CDR3 nucleotides are TGCAGTATAGGGGAGGTAGCGGGGGTGGGAGATACGCAGTATTTT.